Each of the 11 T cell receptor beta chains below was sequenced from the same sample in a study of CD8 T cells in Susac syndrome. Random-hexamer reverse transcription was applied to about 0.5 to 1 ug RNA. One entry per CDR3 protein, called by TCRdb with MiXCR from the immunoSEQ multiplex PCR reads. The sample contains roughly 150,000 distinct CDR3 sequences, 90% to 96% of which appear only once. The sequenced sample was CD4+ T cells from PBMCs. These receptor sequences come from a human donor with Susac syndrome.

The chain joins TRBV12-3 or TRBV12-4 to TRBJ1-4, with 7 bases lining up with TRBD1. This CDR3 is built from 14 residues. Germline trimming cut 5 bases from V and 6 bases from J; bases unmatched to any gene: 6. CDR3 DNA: TGTGCCAGCAGTAACAGGGGTTTAGATGAAAAACTGTTTTTT. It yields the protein CASSNRGLDEKLFF.

The CDR3 DNA reads as TGTGCCAGCAGCTCTAGCGGGGGGACCTACAATGAGCAGTTCTTC. Its protein product is CASSSSGGTYNEQFF. This chain uses TRBV6-4 with TRBJ2-1; 11 nucleotides align to TRBD2. CDR1 is MRHNA, CDR2 SNTAGT, per germline. The CDR3 is 15 amino acids. Trimming removed 6 bases from V and 2 bases from J; junction bases left unmatched: 3.

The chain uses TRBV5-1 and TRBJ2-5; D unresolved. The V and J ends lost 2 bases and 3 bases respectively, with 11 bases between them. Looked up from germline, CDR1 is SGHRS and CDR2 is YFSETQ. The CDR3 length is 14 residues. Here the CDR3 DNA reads TGCGCCAGCAGCTTTCGGAACAGAAAAGAGACCCAGTACTTC. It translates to CASSFRNRKETQYF. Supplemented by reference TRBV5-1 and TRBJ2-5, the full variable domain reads KAGVTQTPRYLIKTRGQQVTLSCSPISGHRSVSWYQQTPGQGLQFLFEYFSETQRNKGNFPGRFSGRQFSNSRSEMNVSTLELGDSALYLCASSFRNRKETQYFGPGTRLLVL.

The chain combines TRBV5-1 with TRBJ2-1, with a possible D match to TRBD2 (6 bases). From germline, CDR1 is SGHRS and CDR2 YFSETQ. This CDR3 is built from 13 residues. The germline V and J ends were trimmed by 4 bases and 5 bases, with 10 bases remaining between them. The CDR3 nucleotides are TGCGCCAGCAGCGTTGGGACTCACAATGAGCAGTTCTTC. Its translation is CASSVGTHNEQFF.

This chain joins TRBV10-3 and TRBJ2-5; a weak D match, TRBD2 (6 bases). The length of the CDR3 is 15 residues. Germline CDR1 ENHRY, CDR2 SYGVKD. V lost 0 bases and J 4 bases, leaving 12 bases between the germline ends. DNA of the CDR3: TGTGCCATCAGTGAGTCCGCGGGAAGGGGAGAGACCCAGTACTTC. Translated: CAISESAGRGETQYF.

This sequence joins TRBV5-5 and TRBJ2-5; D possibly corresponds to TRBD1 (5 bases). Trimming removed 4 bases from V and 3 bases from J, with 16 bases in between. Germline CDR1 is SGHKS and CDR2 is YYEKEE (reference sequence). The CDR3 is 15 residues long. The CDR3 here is CASSPVARAEETQYF. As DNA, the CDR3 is TGTGCCAGCAGCCCCGTGGCCAGGGCGGAAGAGACCCAGTACTTC.

The DNA for the CDR3 is TGCGCCAGCAGCCCTGGACTAGCGAGAGGACTAGCCAAAAACATTCAGTACTTC. This gives the protein CASSPGLARGLAKNIQYF. This chain joins TRBV4-1 and TRBJ2-4; 9 positions match TRBD2. The V gene's germline CDR1 is MGHRA and CDR2 YSYEKL. V was clipped by 4 bases and J by 0 bases; unmatched bases: 10. The CDR3 length is 18 residues.

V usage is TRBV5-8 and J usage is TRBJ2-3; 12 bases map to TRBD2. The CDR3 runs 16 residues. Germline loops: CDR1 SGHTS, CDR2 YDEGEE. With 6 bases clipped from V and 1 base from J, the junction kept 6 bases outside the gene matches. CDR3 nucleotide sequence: TGTGCCAGCACATATCTAGCGGGAGGGCGCACAGATACGCAGTATTTT. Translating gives CASTYLAGGRTDTQYF. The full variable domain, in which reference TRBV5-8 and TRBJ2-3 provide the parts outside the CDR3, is EAGVTQSPTHLIKTRGQQATLRCSPISGHTSVYWYQQALGLGLQFLLWYDEGEERNRGNFPPRFSGRQFPNYSSELNVNALELEDSALYLCASTYLAGGRTDTQYFGPGTRLTVL.

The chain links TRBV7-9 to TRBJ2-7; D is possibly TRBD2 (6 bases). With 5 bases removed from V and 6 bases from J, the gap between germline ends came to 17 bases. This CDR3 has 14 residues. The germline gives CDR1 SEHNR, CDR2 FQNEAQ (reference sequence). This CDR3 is CASSPMGGSGEQYF. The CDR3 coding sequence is TGTGCCAGCAGCCCAATGGGAGGTTCGGGCGAGCAGTACTTC.

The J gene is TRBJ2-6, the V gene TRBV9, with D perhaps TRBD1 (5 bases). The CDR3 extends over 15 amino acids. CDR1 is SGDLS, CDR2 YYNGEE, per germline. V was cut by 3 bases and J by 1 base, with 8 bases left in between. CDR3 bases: TGTGCCAGCAGCGCCCGACAGTCTGGGGCCAACGTCCTGACTTTC. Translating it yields CASSARQSGANVLTF.

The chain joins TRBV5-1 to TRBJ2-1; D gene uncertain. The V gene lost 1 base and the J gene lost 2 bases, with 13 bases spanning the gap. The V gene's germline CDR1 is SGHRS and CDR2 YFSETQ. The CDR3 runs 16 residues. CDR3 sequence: CASSLNGYQTYNEQFF. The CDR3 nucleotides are TGCGCCAGCAGCTTGAATGGGTACCAAACCTACAATGAGCAGTTCTTC. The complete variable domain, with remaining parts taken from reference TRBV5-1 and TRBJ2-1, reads KAGVTQTPRYLIKTRGQQVTLSCSPISGHRSVSWYQQTPGQGLQFLFEYFSETQRNKGNFPGRFSGRQFSNSRSEMNVSTLELGDSALYLCASSLNGYQTYNEQFFGPGTRLTVL.